This T cell receptor beta chain was recorded in a study of OX40 agonist ivuxolimab in advanced cancers. Study overall: The patients' treatment was ivuxolimab, an agonistic anti-OX40 (CD134) antibody. Cohort: around 79% men, mean age about 62, aged about 20 to 85.

V was pared by 4 bases and J by 2 bases, with 12 bases between. Germline V gene lookup returns CDR1 SQVTM and CDR2 ANQGSEA. This CDR3 region has 14 residues. Sequenced by immunoSEQ multiplex PCR; TCRdb stores in-frame clones only, minus some. Of approximately 37,000 clones listed, 65% to 75% are singletons. Regarding the study as a whole: Researchers did not determine the expanded peripheral T cells' antigen specificity.

Cycle 7 day 1, cycle 4 day 1, and baseline were the timepoints at which blood was sampled. In the case of this clone: Antigen unknown.

The rearrangement links TRBV29-1 to TRBJ1-3; weak D call: TRBD1 (5 bases). The TCR was taken from an adult with an advanced solid tumor such as melanoma, head and neck, liver or kidney cancer. The sequencing here drew on CD4+ or CD8+ T cells sorted from blood, taken in a trial of the OX40 agonist ivuxolimab. The CDR3 bases are TGCAGCGTTGTGAGGGTAGGGGCTGGAAACACCATATATTTT. Amino acids: CSVVRVGAGNTIYF.